This T cell receptor (beta chain) derives from a study of T cell repertoires in ileal Crohn's disease. Study information: Patients had a median roughly 8-year disease duration, and about 36% were active smokers. About half of patients got postoperative therapy: 11 thiopurines, under 20 anti-TNF.

Germline loops: CDR1 SNHLY, CDR2 FYNNEI. CDR3 size: 16 residues. Study-wide points: Endoscopic recurrence occurred in every patient whose clonality exceeded 26.8%. Clonal expansions were more frequent in active smokers than non-smokers at surgery.

Sequencing used immunoSEQ multiplex PCR; TCRdb keeps in-frame clones, though not all of them. Of 9,500 to 15,000 clones in the sample, roughly 72% were seen once. To note about this clone: What it binds is not known. A junction boundary mismatches the germline segment, possibly from a read error.

The chain employs TRBV2 and TRBJ1-2, with 8 bases aligning to TRBD1. This TCR was sampled from an adult with Crohn's disease. What was sequenced was ileal tissue. The CDR3 coding sequence is TGTGCCAGCAGTCAAGCCCTGGGACAGGCCAACTATGGCTACACCTTC. It specifies CASSQALGQANYGYTF.